The 8 T cell receptor beta chains in this list originate from one sample, sequenced in a study of T cell responses to AZD1222 COVID-19 vaccine (dated by TCRdb to 2020 to 2023). The intended sense of this specimen's time point label: about 28 days (+/-7) after the second vaccine dose. The library was made by the immunoSEQ multiplex PCR assay. TCRdb limited this immuneACCESS table to in-frame rearrangements with V and J called. A share of clones is missing; checked studies link under half to unresolved V genes, and the rest is unexplained. The sample records about 130,000 clones, roughly 92% of which are singletons. Together, the top ten hold roughly 1% of the sample. The source was peripheral blood, collected 28 days after the second AZD1222 dose. Source of these receptors: an adult who received the AZD1222 COVID-19 vaccine.

The CDR3: CASSPEAGALNTEAFF. CDR3 nucleotide sequence: TGCGCCAGCAGCCCGGAGGCAGGAGCCTTGAACACTGAAGCTTTCTTT. This chain links TRBV5-1 with TRBJ1-1; D ambiguous. This CDR3 has 16 amino acids. V was clipped by 4 bases and J by 0 bases, with 16 bases between them. CDR1 is SGHRS, CDR2 YFSETQ, per germline.

The CDR3: CASRDWGSYNEQFF. CDR3 sequence (DNA): TGTGCCAGCCGGGACTGGGGTTCCTACAATGAGCAGTTCTTC. The chain joins TRBV3-1 (or the pseudogene TRBV3-2) to TRBJ2-1, with D possibly TRBD2 on 6 matching bases. The CDR3 extends over 14 amino acids. The germline gives CDR1 LGHDT, CDR2 YNNKEL (reference sequence). V dropped 8 bases and J dropped 1 base, with 12 bases sitting between them.

The chain couples TRBV11-2 to TRBJ1-2; the D gene is possibly TRBD1 (5 bases). Trimming stripped 0 bases from V and 4 bases from J, with 9 bases between. The CDR3 has 14 amino acids. Germline V gene data show CDR1 as SGHAT and CDR2 as FQNNGV. CDR3 sequence (DNA): TGTGCCAGCAGCTTAGATCACAGGAGCTATGGCTACACCTTC. Its protein is CASSLDHRSYGYTF. The whole variable domain, remainder taken from reference TRBV11-2 and TRBJ1-2, is EAGVAQSPRYKIIEKRQSVAFWCNPISGHATLYWYQQILGQGPKLLIQFQNNGVVDDSQLPKDRFSAERLKGVDSTLKIQPAKLEDSAVYLCASSLDHRSYGYTFGSGTRLTVV.

The rearrangement links TRBV28 to TRBJ2-5; D possibly matches TRBD1 or TRBD2 (6 bases each). V lost 1 base and J 11 bases, leaving 11 bases between the germline ends. Germline V lookup: CDR1 MDHEN, CDR2 SYDVKM. The CDR3 contains 12 residues. The CDR3 coding sequence is TGTGCCAGCAGTTTATTAGGGGGGTTACAGTACTTC. Amino acids: CASSLLGGLQYF.

The V call is TRBV12-3 or TRBV12-4, the J call TRBJ1-5, with D unclear. V was pared by 3 bases and J by 2 bases, with 5 bases between. The CDR3 has 13 residues. The CDR3 region has the DNA TGTGCCAGCAGTTTTAGTGGCAATCAGCCCCAGCATTTT. This translates into CASSFSGNQPQHF.

This chain links TRBV5-1 with TRBJ2-3; TRBD2 aligns across 8 bases. Per germline, CDR1 SGHRS and CDR2 YFSETQ. The CDR3 runs 15 residues. The ends lost 0 bases at V and 1 base at J; junction bases unmatched: 1. The CDR3 nucleotides are TGCGCCAGCAGCTTGGGGCGGGAGGGCACAGATACGCAGTATTTT. This translates into CASSLGREGTDTQYF. The whole variable domain, filled in from reference TRBV5-1 and TRBJ2-3, reads KAGVTQTPRYLIKTRGQQVTLSCSPISGHRSVSWYQQTPGQGLQFLFEYFSETQRNKGNFPGRFSGRQFSNSRSEMNVSTLELGDSALYLCASSLGREGTDTQYFGPGTRLTVL.

In this sample, this clone turned up once. CDR3 protein: CASSNATSGRETGELFF. In DNA, the CDR3 is TGTGCCAGCAGCAACGCGACTAGCGGGAGGGAGACCGGGGAGCTGTTTTTT. V is TRBV21-1 and J is TRBJ2-2; TRBD2, the table's D call, lacks a check against the DNA. TRBV21-1 is listed as a pseudogene. The CDR3 spans 17 residues.

This clone has just one count. CDR3 coding DNA: TGTGCCAGCAGCCCGGGACGAGTCTACGAGCAGTACTTC. As protein: CASSPGRVYEQYF. The rearrangement uses TRBV12-3 or TRBV12-4 and TRBJ2-7; either TRBD1 or TRBD2 may supply D (5 bases each). There are 13 residues in the CDR3. Trimming pared 6 bases from V and 3 bases from J, leaving 12 bases between.